Listed below are T cell receptor beta chains from one sample, sequenced in a study of T cell repertoires in cytomegalovirus infection. Their cognate antigens are unknown. TCRdb reanalysed the reads using MiXCR and keeps one entry per CDR3 protein. Of some 800,000 distinct CDR3 sequences listed, approximately 29% are singletons. This sample comprised cultured CD8+ T cells from PBMCs, obtained from culture after CMV antigen stimulation. These receptors originate from a human donor in good health (CMV status not recorded). Some clones in this sample may be carry-over from other donors' samples. Each CDR3 is given with its conserved first and last residue. A D gene is named only where the DNA matches it firmly. Some rows have no size entry. The others give once, few or many, or a class for an expanded clone.

abundance	v_gene	d_gene	len	j_gene	CDR3aa	CDR3nt
.	TRBV14	.	13	TRBJ1-2	CASSHGTLYGYTF	TGTGCCAGCAGCCATGGGACACTCTATGGCTACACCTTC
many	TRBV7-8	TRBD1	16	TRBJ1-6	CASSMTGSSYNSPLHF	TGTGCCAGCAGCATGACAGGGAGCTCCTATAATTCACCCCTCCACTTT
.	TRBV4-2	TRBD1	16	TRBJ1-4	CASTNPLQGQNEKLFF	TGTGCCAGCACGAATCCCCTACAGGGGCAAAATGAAAAACTGTTTTTT
.	TRBV7-9	TRBD1	14	TRBJ1-5	CASRGQGTNQPQHF	TGTGCCAGCAGAGGACAGGGCACGAATCAGCCCCAGCATTTT
once	TRBV3-1	TRBD1	16	TRBJ1-2	CASSQDLTGEWAGYTF	TGTGCCAGCAGCCAAGATCTTACAGGGGAGTGGGCCGGCTACACCTTC
.	TRBV6-5	.	17	TRBJ2-1	CASSYSERVLSYNEQFF	TGTGCCAGCAGTTACTCAGAGCGGGTGTTGTCCTACAATGAGCAGTTCTTC
.	TRBV5-1	.	14	TRBJ1-6	CASSLESTNSPLHF	TGCGCCAGCAGCTTGGAGTCTACGAATTCACCCCTCCACTTT
few	TRBV7-6	TRBD1	14	TRBJ1-1	CASSPEAGGTEAFF	TGTGCCAGCAGCCCCGAGGCAGGGGGCACTGAAGCTTTCTTT
.	TRBV27	TRBD2	16	TRBJ2-7	CASSGKLAGAPYEQYF	TGTGCCAGCAGTGGAAAGCTAGCGGGGGCTCCCTACGAGCAGTACTTC
.	TRBV4-1	.	14	TRBJ2-1	CASSSWRGNNEQFF	TGCGCCAGCAGCTCCTGGAGGGGAAACAATGAGCAGTTCTTC
many	TRBV27	.	13	TRBJ1-1	CASRSGWNTEAFF	TGTGCCAGCAGAAGTGGGTGGAACACTGAAGCTTTCTTT
.	TRBV5-6	TRBD1	16	TRBJ1-2	CASSLDRGQGYYGYTF	TGTGCCAGCAGCTTGGACAGGGGGCAAGGGTACTATGGCTACACCTTC
.	TRBV29-1	.	10	TRBJ2-1	CSVIWNEQFF	TGCAGCGTTATCTGGAATGAGCAGTTCTTC
once	TRBV12-3/TRBV12-4	.	16	TRBJ1-5	CASSLSFGEGNQPQHF	.
.	TRBV15	.	13	TRBJ1-6	CATSQGWDSPLHF	TGTGCCACCTCACAGGGTTGGGATTCACCCCTCCACTTT
.	TRBV12-3/TRBV12-4	.	12	TRBJ1-2	CASSLQADGYTF	TGTGCCAGCAGCCTACAGGCCGATGGCTACACCTTC
.	TRBV7-9	.	12	TRBJ2-7	CVSSLPGLEQYF	TGTGTCAGCAGCTTACCGGGGCTCGAGCAGTACTTC
.	TRBV27	.	12	TRBJ2-5	CASCPPGGTQYF	TGTGCCAGCTGCCCGCCCGGAGGGACCCAGTACTTC